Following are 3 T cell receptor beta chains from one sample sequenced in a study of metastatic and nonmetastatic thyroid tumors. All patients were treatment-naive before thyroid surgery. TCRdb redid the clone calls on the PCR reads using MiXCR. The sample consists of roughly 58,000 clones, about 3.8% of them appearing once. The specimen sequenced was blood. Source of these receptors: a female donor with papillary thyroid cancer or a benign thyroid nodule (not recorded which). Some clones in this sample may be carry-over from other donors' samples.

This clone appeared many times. CDR3 DNA sequence: TGTGCCAGTAGTCCCCGCGGGACTCCTAGGTACGAGCAGTACTTC. It encodes CASSPRGTPRYEQYF. This sequence joins TRBV19 and TRBJ2-7; a weak D match, TRBD2 (6 bases). Looked up from germline, CDR1 is LNHDA and CDR2 is SQIVND (reference sequence). V lost 5 bases to trimming and J lost 4 bases, with 18 bases between them. The CDR3 is 15 residues long.

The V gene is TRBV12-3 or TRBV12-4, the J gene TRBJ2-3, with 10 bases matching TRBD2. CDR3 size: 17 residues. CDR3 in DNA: TGTGTTAGCAGTTCCTTTCGGACTAGCGGAGGCACAGATACGCAGTATTTT. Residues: CVSSSFRTSGGTDTQYF.

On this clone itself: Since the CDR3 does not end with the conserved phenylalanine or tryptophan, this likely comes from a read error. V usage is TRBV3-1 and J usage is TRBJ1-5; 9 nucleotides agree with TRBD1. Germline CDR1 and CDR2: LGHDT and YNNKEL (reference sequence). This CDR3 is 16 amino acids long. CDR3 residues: CESSQWGQGGNQPQHY. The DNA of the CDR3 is TGTGAGAGCAGCCAGTGGGGACAGGGAGGCAATCAGCCCCAGCATTAT.